These T cell receptor beta chains were read from a single sample in a study of blood T cell repertoires in COVID-19. The method was immunoSEQ multiplex PCR; TCRdb's version includes in-frame clones alone and lacks a portion of them. The sample lists roughly 86,000 clones; 85% were seen once. The sequencing input was peripheral blood. Every receptor here comes from a man aged 50 or older with acute or convalescent COVID-19. The CDR3 runs from the conserved cysteine through the conserved F or W. A D gene is named only where the DNA matches it firmly. The listing skips clone size in some rows; elsewhere it reads once, few, many or a size class.

j_call: TRBJ1-4
d_call: NA
clone_size: NA
v_call: TRBV5-1
cdr3_aa: CASSFDNNEKLFF
cdr3_nt: TGCGCCAGCAGCTTCGACAATAATGAAAAACTGTTTTTT

j_call: TRBJ2-3
d_call: NA
clone_size: once
v_call: TRBV5-1
cdr3_aa: CASSLGQATDTQYF
cdr3_nt: TGCGCCAGCAGCTTGGGGCAGGCGACAGATACGCAGTATTTT

j_call: TRBJ2-5
d_call: NA
clone_size: NA
v_call: TRBV20-1
cdr3_aa: CSARALETQYF
cdr3_nt: TGCAGTGCTAGAGCCTTGGAGACCCAGTACTTC

j_call: TRBJ2-3
d_call: NA
clone_size: once
v_call: TRBV30
cdr3_aa: CAWSGRVVDTQYF
cdr3_nt: TGTGCCTGGAGTGGGAGGGTGGTTGATACGCAGTATTTT

j_call: TRBJ2-3
d_call: TRBD2
clone_size: NA
v_call: TRBV7-2
cdr3_aa: CASSLGGNQAGGPDTQYF
cdr3_nt: TGTGCCAGCAGCTTAGGAGGGAACCAAGCGGGAGGGCCTGATACGCAGTATTTT

j_call: TRBJ1-3
d_call: NA
clone_size: NA
v_call: TRBV10-3
cdr3_aa: CAISDQGGSGNTIYF
cdr3_nt: TGTGCCATCAGTGACCAGGGAGGGTCTGGAAACACCATATATTTT

j_call: TRBJ1-2
d_call: TRBD1
clone_size: NA
v_call: TRBV6-5
cdr3_aa: CASKGQGDYGYTF
cdr3_nt: TGTGCCAGCAAAGGACAGGGGGACTATGGCTACACCTTC

j_call: TRBJ2-1
d_call: NA
clone_size: NA
v_call: TRBV7-2
cdr3_aa: CASSLALTGVYNEQFF
cdr3_nt: TGTGCCAGCAGCCTCGCCCTAACGGGGGTCTACAATGAGCAGTTCTTC

j_call: TRBJ2-2
d_call: TRBD1
clone_size: NA
v_call: TRBV11-2
cdr3_aa: CASSPWTGNTGELFF
cdr3_nt: TGTGCCAGCAGCCCCTGGACAGGGAACACCGGGGAGCTGTTTTTT

j_call: TRBJ2-3
d_call: NA
clone_size: NA
v_call: TRBV4-1
cdr3_aa: CASSQRTTDTQYF
cdr3_nt: TGCGCCAGCAGCCAACGAACTACAGATACGCAGTATTTT

j_call: TRBJ1-1
d_call: NA
clone_size: NA
v_call: TRBV27
cdr3_aa: CASSLSSGNRAGDAFF
cdr3_nt: TGTGCCAGCAGTTTATCGAGCGGGAACAGGGCGGGGGACGCTTTCTTT

j_call: TRBJ1-2
d_call: NA
clone_size: NA
v_call: TRBV10-3
cdr3_aa: CAISEGPDYGYTF
cdr3_nt: TGTGCCATCAGTGAGGGCCCCGACTATGGCTACACCTTC

j_call: TRBJ1-3
d_call: NA
clone_size: NA
v_call: TRBV6-6
cdr3_aa: CASSFQLTGANTIYF
cdr3_nt: TGTGCCAGCAGTTTCCAATTGACAGGAGCCAACACCATATATTTT

j_call: TRBJ1-6
d_call: TRBD1
clone_size: NA
v_call: TRBV7-9
cdr3_aa: CASSQPQGAGNSPLHF
cdr3_nt: TGTGCCAGCAGCCAACCGCAGGGGGCAGGTAATTCACCCCTCCACTTT

j_call: TRBJ2-7
d_call: TRBD2
clone_size: NA
v_call: TRBV24-1
cdr3_aa: CATSASGSDEQYF
cdr3_nt: TGTGCCACCAGTGCTAGCGGGAGCGACGAGCAGTACTTC

j_call: TRBJ2-5
d_call: NA
clone_size: NA
v_call: TRBV7-2
cdr3_aa: CASSPANSLGTQYF
cdr3_nt: TGTGCCAGCAGCCCCGCCAACAGTTTGGGGACCCAGTACTTC